This T cell receptor (beta chain) was retrieved from a study of cytomegalovirus exposure and HLA in healthy donors. Whole-study results and caveats: Information on immune exposure was restricted to one variable (CMV serostatus). In a later analysis, most CMV-associated TCR beta chains appeared HLA-restricted.

The CDR3 loop spans 15 amino acids. Germline V gives CDR1 SGHKS, CDR2 YYEKEE (reference sequence). V was cut by 0 bases and J by 0 bases, with 7 bases left in between. This clone came up a few times. The target antigen is unknown. Both 60 Vbeta primers and 13 Jbeta primers went into the PCR. How the authors handled the data: In a later analysis, around 87 million unique TCR beta chains included roughly 11 million shared by two or more donors. The protocol was immunoSEQ multiplex PCR, while the TCRdb copy is restricted to in-frame clones and leaves out a portion. That table supplies the V and J calls and clone size; D and trimming were determined from the DNA. The data show about 140,000 clones, roughly 80% seen once.

This chain links TRBV5-5 with TRBJ1-5; D perhaps matches TRBD1 (6 bases). Sequenced material: PBMCs. This sequence was found in a man aged 35-49 years in good health and CMV-seronegative. CDR3 in amino acids: CASSLADSSNQPQHF. The CDR3 DNA sequence: TGTGCCAGCAGCTTGGCGGACAGTAGCAATCAGCCCCAGCATTTT.